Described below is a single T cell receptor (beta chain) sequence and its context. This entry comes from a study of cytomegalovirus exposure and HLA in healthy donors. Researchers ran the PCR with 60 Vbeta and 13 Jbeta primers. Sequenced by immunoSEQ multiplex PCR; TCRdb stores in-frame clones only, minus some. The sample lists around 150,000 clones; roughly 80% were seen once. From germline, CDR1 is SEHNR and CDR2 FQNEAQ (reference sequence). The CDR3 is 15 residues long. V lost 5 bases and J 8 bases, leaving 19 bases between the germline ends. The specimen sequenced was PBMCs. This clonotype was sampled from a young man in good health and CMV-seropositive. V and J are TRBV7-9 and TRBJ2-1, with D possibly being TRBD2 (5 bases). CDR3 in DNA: TGTGCCAGCAGCCGTGGAGGTCTGGGAGAGGATGAGCAGTTCTTC. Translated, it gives CASSRGGLGEDEQFF.